The rows below give T cell receptor beta chains drawn from one sample of a study of OX40 agonist ivuxolimab in advanced cancers. TCRdb's table, derived via immunoSEQ multiplex PCR, lists solely in-frame clones and lacks some. The table includes almost 80,000 clones, about 80% detected once. Sequences were derived from CD4+ or CD8+ T cells sorted from blood, sampled in a trial of the OX40 agonist ivuxolimab. All receptors come from an adult with an advanced solid tumor such as melanoma, head and neck, liver or kidney cancer. CDR3s include the opening cysteine and the closing phenylalanine or tryptophan. D genes are given only for firm matches. The size entry is marked missing in some rows and otherwise reads once, few, many or a size class.

12,TRBV10-1,TRBJ2-7,.,.,CASSDGIYEQYF,TGCGCCAGCAGTGATGGGATTTACGAGCAGTACTTC
14,TRBV2,TRBJ1-2,.,.,CASSGERGNYGYTF,TGTGCCAGCAGTGGAGAGAGGGGAAATTATGGCTACACCTTC
12,TRBV6-5,TRBJ2-3,.,few,CASGRDTDTQYF,TGTGCCAGTGGCCGGGACACAGATACGCAGTATTTT
16,TRBV28,TRBJ1-1,TRBD1,.,CASSSAWTGGGTEAFF,TGTGCCAGCAGTTCGGCCTGGACAGGGGGAGGAACTGAAGCTTTCTTT
15,TRBV28,TRBJ1-2,TRBD1,.,CATAPTWTGGRGYTF,TGTGCCACAGCACCGACCTGGACAGGGGGCCGTGGCTACACCTTC
12,TRBV18,TRBJ1-2,.,.,CASSPDLYGYTF,TGTGCCAGCTCACCGGACCTTTATGGCTACACCTTC
14,TRBV28,TRBJ2-1,.,.,CATRGGEGNNEQFF,TGTGCCACCCGGGGCGGAGAGGGAAACAATGAGCAGTTCTTC
13,TRBV7-2,TRBJ1-5,.,.,CASSLMPDQPQHF,TGTGCCAGCAGCCTAATGCCCGATCAGCCCCAGCATTTT
13,TRBV28,TRBJ2-7,TRBD1,.,CASSLGQGKLGYF,TGTGCCAGCAGTTTAGGACAGGGGAAGTTGGGGTACTTC
15,TRBV18,TRBJ1-2,TRBD1,.,CASSRRTGGDYGYTF,TGTGCCAGCTCACGTAGGACAGGGGGCGACTATGGCTACACCTTC